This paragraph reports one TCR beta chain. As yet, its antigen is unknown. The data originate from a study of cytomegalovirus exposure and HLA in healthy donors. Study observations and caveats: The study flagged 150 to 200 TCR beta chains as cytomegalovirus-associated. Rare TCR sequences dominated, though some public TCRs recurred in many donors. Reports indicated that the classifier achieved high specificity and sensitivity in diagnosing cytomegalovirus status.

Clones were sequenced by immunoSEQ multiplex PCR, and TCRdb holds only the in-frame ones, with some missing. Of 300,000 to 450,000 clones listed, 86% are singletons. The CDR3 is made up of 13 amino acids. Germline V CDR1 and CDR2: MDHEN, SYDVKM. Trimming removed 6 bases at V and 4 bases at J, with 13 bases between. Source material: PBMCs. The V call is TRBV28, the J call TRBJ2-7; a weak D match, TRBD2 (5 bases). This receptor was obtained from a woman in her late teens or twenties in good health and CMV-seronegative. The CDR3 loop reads CASRSSRTYEQYF. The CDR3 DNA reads TGTGCCAGCAGAAGTTCACGGACTTACGAGCAGTACTTC. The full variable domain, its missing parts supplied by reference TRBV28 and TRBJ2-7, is DVKVTQSSRYLVKRTGEKVFLECVQDMDHENMFWYRQDPGLGLRLIYFSYDVKMKEKGDIPEGYSVSREKKERFSLILESASTNQTSMYLCASRSSRTYEQYFGPGTRLTVT.